One T cell receptor beta chain is described in this entry. Its target is unknown. The data originate from a study of post-analysis software for immune sequencing data. Study-level findings and limits: Controls showed lower frequencies than patients for roughly five TRBV segments, and TRBV5-6, TRBV5-1 and TRBV20-1 were among these.

The CDR3 consists of 14 residues. Per the germline V gene, CDR1 is PRHDT and CDR2 is FYEKMQ (reference sequence). The J segment lost 5 bases and the V segment lost 2 bases, leaving 5 bases of the junction unmatched. Included in the TCR beta cDNA libraries were unique molecular identifiers. TCRdb re-analysed the PCR reads in MiXCR, keeping a single row per CDR3 protein. The data contain roughly 620,000 distinct CDR3 sequences, 44% of them singletons. Source material: blood. The chain recombines TRBV13 with TRBJ2-5; 7 nucleotides align to TRBD2. This receptor was taken from a girl under 18 with multiple sclerosis. CDR3 bases: TGTGCCAGCAGCTTATTTGCGGGGGAGGAGACCCAGTACTTC. It translates to CASSLFAGEETQYF. The full variable domain, rest sourced from reference TRBV13 and TRBJ2-5, is AAGVIQSPRHLIKEKRETATLKCYPIPRHDTVYWYQQGPGQDPQFLISFYEKMQSDKGSIPDRFSAQQFSDYHSELNMSSLELGDSALYFCASSLFAGEETQYFGPGTRLLVL.